This TCR beta chain was found in a study of T cell repertoires in cytomegalovirus infection. Study-wide background: Shared public TCR beta signatures pointed to both CMV infection and a matching HLA type. Overall study results and limits: CMV-specific TCR beta clonotypes restricted by HLA-C were the ones dominating the ex vivo response. Cumulative public TCR beta family frequency identified carriers of CMV plus the relevant HLA.

MiXCR was run by TCRdb on the reads, yielding one entry per CDR3 protein. The sample gives hundreds of thousands of distinct CDR3 sequences, 24% of which show up once; around 8% is in the top ten. Per germline, CDR1 MNHEY and CDR2 SMNVEV (reference sequence). The CDR3 has 13 residues. V lost 6 bases and J 4 bases, leaving 10 bases between the germline ends. This clonotype was seen only a few times. Its antigen is unknown. The chain uses TRBV27 and TRBJ1-5, with no clear D. Sequencing was performed on CD8+ T cells from PBMCs. The clonotype comes from a human donor in good health (CMV status not recorded). Some clones in this sample may be carry-over from other donors' samples. CDR3 DNA sequence: TGTGCCAGCAGGTCAGACGGAAATCAGCCCCAGCATTTT. Residues: CASRSDGNQPQHF.